Below, 10 T cell receptor beta chains from the same sample are listed, as sequenced in a study of shared clonotypes between healthy human individuals (dated by TCRdb to 2018 to 2020). Library generation was performed with the immunoSEQ multiplex PCR assay. TCRdb took this table from immuneACCESS and kept in-frame rearrangements with V and J called. Such tables lack part of the clones; where checked against another copy, unresolved V genes explain under half of the gap, and the rest is unexplained. Within this sample are 2.3 million or so clones, with 85% to 95% of them counted one time only. Of the sample, about 0.39% falls within the top ten clones. The sample consisted of naive CD4+ T cells from PBMCs. Per the publication, the cell subset or site label means: CD45RA+ positively selected. These receptors were collected from a man aged 18 to 29 in good health. Some clones in this sample may be carry-over from other donors' samples.

In its sample, this clone was seen a few times. The same CDR3 arises from other DNA sequences in this sample as well. This sequence joins TRBV18 and TRBJ1-1, with a tentative D call TRBD1 (6 bases). The CDR3 is 13 amino acids. Germline CDR1 is KGHSH and CDR2 is LQKENI. V dropped 4 bases and J dropped 1 base, with 7 bases sitting between them. The CDR3 protein is CASSLGQNTEAFF. CDR3 bases: TGTGCCAGCTCACTGGGACAGAACACTGAAGCTTTCTTT.

J is TRBJ2-7 and V is TRBV4-3, with 10 bases matching TRBD2. After removal of 1 base from V and 0 bases from J, the junction contained 3 bases not matched to a gene. The CDR3 consists of 16 residues. Germline V gene lookup returns CDR1 LGHNA and CDR2 YSLEER. The CDR3 here is CASSQGTSGLSYEQYF. CDR3 DNA sequence: TGCGCCAGCAGCCAAGGGACTAGCGGCCTCTCCTACGAGCAGTACTTC.

The CDR3 DNA sequence: TGTGCCAGCACCGCTGGATCCGGGACAGGGAGTTTGGAGACCCAGTACTTC. Its translation is CASTAGSGTGSLETQYF. This chain uses TRBV9 with TRBJ2-5; 9 bases are shared with TRBD1. Germline assignment: CDR1 SGDLS and CDR2 YYNGEE. With V trimmed by 6 bases and J by 5 bases, 17 bases remained unmatched. This CDR3 spans 17 amino acids. The full variable domain, its missing parts supplied by reference TRBV9 and TRBJ2-5, is DSGVTQTPKHLITATGQRVTLRCSPRSGDLSVYWYQQSLDQGLQFLIQYYNGEERAKGNILERFSAQQFPDLHSELNLSSLELGDSALYFCASTAGSGTGSLETQYFGPGTRLLVL.

V is TRBV6-6 and J is TRBJ1-1; maybe TRBD1 (6 bases). The CDR3 totals 16 residues. V was pared by 2 bases and J by 7 bases, with 20 bases between. Germline-derived CDR1 and CDR2 are MNHNY and SVGAGI (reference sequence). This CDR3 reads CASSYTRDTAGGEAFF. CDR3 coding DNA: TGTGCCAGCAGTTACACCAGGGACACGGCAGGAGGTGAAGCTTTCTTT.

The gene calls are TRBV7-3 and TRBJ1-3; unclear D gene. Trimming removed 5 bases at V and 2 bases at J, with 10 bases between. From germline, CDR1 is SGHTA and CDR2 FQGTGA. This CDR3 has 14 residues. CDR3 region: CASSAGWAGNTIYF. The CDR3 DNA reads as TGTGCCAGCAGCGCGGGATGGGCTGGAAACACCATATATTTT.

The V gene is TRBV28, the J gene TRBJ1-1; D is uncertain. V gave up 8 bases and J gave up 4 bases, with 11 bases separating them. The CDR3 runs 12 residues. Germline-derived CDR1 and CDR2 are MDHEN and SYDVKM. CDR3 amino acids: CASFNLGTEAFF. In DNA, the CDR3 is TGTGCCAGCTTTAACCTTGGCACTGAAGCTTTCTTT.

The chain's CDR3 is CASSPGIGDTIYF. The CDR3 DNA sequence: TGTGCCAGCAGCCCAGGGATTGGCGACACCATATATTTT. The chain uses TRBV2 and TRBJ1-3; a weak D match, TRBD1 (5 bases). The CDR3 runs to 13 residues. Germline-derived CDR1 and CDR2 are SNHLY and FYNNEI. The ends were cut back, 6 bases at V and 8 bases at J, with 14 bases in the middle.

The chain links TRBV6-5 to TRBJ1-2; no clear D gene. The V and J ends lost 8 bases and 4 bases respectively, with 17 bases between them. This CDR3 spans 14 amino acids. Germline CDR1 MNHEY, CDR2 SVGAGI. The CDR3 sequence: CASFGSPTSYGYTF. Written as DNA, the CDR3 is TGTGCCAGCTTCGGGTCCCCCACTTCCTATGGCTACACCTTC.

V usage is TRBV5-4 and J usage is TRBJ2-7, with 7 bases fitting TRBD1. CDR1 is SGHNT, CDR2 YYREEE, per germline (reference sequence). This CDR3 has 14 residues. V shed 4 bases and J 4 bases; nucleotides not matched to a gene: 8. CDR3 bases: TGTGCCAGCAGCCCCGGGACAGTAGAGTACGAGCAGTACTTC. This sequence encodes CASSPGTVEYEQYF.

The chain uses TRBV7-6 and TRBJ2-5, with D perhaps TRBD2 (5 bases). Germline lookup yields CDR1 SGHVS and CDR2 FNYEAQ. V dropped 3 bases and J dropped 7 bases, with 18 bases sitting between them. CDR3 length equals 15 residues. The CDR3 bases are TGTGCCAGCAGCTTGGGAGAGCCCCCTAGAGGGACCCAGTACTTC. It is translated as CASSLGEPPRGTQYF.